This T cell receptor (beta chain) originates from a study of identical twins. On this clonotype itself: Antigen unknown.

TCRdb re-analysed the 5' RACE reads in MiXCR, keeping a single row per CDR3 protein. The sample has 400,000 to 600,000 distinct CDR3 sequences; 20% to 25% are singletons. Regarding the study as a whole: For out-of-frame alpha sequences shared by twins, low generation probability was in excess.

Germline V gives CDR1 DFQATT, CDR2 SNEGSKA (reference sequence). V gave up 2 bases and J gave up 6 bases, with 8 bases separating them. This CDR3 region has 11 residues. These sequences were also reported in another study, on yellow fever vaccine responses in identical twins.

The sequenced sample was CD4+ T cells sorted from blood. This sequence was found in a young woman in good health. J is TRBJ2-7 and V is TRBV20-1; possibly TRBD2 for D (5 bases). The CDR3 loop reads CSARTSGEQYF. The CDR3 bases are TGCAGTGCTAGAACGAGCGGCGAGCAGTACTTC.